The 24 T cell receptor beta chains below all came from one sample that was sequenced in a study of T cell repertoires in cytomegalovirus infection. In TCRdb, the reads were re-called with MiXCR into one record per CDR3 protein. The sample contains a few hundred thousand distinct CDR3 sequences, approximately 15% of which appear only once. Sequencing was performed on PBMCs. These receptors all stem from a human donor in good health (CMV status not recorded). Some clones in this sample may be carry-over from other donors' samples.

There are many counts of this clonotype. The rearrangement links TRBV4-2 to TRBJ1-1; possible D gene TRBD1, 6 bases. This CDR3 spans 18 amino acids. Germline V gives CDR1 LGHNA, CDR2 YNFKEQ. Trimming took off 4 bases at V and 0 bases at J, with 21 bases between the two ends. The CDR3 sequence is CASSPYLGQPNLNTEAFF. The CDR3 bases are TGTGCCAGCAGCCCTTATCTTGGACAGCCTAACCTGAACACTGAAGCTTTCTTT.

This clonotype showed up many times. This chain connects TRBV6-4 to TRBJ2-2; 9 bases agree with TRBD2. Germline-derived CDR1 and CDR2 are MRHNA and SNTAGT. The junction had 9 bases not matched to a gene; V was cut back by 6 bases and J by 4 bases. The CDR3 runs to 16 residues. The CDR3 DNA follows: TGTGCCAGCAGCCAGACTAGCGGTACACCCACCGGGGAGCTGTTTTTT. Its protein is CASSQTSGTPTGELFF.

This clonotype has only a few counts. This sequence joins TRBV29-1 and TRBJ2-3; 7 bases match TRBD2. There are 14 residues in the CDR3. V lost 7 bases, J lost 1 base, and 8 bases stayed unmatched. Germline CDR1 and CDR2: SQVTM and ANQGSEA. In nucleotides, the CDR3 is TGCAGCGCTGGAGGCGGGAGTGGCACAGATACGCAGTATTTT. Protein sequence: CSAGGGSGTDTQYF.

This clonotype was seen many times. V and J are TRBV7-2 and TRBJ2-7; D remains ambiguous. Germline loops: CDR1 SGHTA, CDR2 FQGNSA. The germline V and J ends were trimmed by 2 bases and 4 bases, with 9 bases remaining between them. The CDR3 has 13 residues. The CDR3 nucleotides read TGTGCCAGCAGCTTACCCCAGAATTACGAGCAGTACTTC. Translating gives CASSLPQNYEQYF. The variable domain in full, completed from reference TRBV7-2 and TRBJ2-7, reads GAGVSQSPSNKVTEKGKDVELRCDPISGHTALYWYRQSLGQGLEFLIYFQGNSAPDKSGLPSDRFSAERTGGSVSTLTIQRTQQEDSAVYLCASSLPQNYEQYFGPGTRLTVT.

The J gene is TRBJ2-6, the V gene TRBV14; D is undetermined. V gave up 2 bases and J gave up 1 base, with 6 bases separating them. The CDR3 spans 15 residues. Germline V lookup: CDR1 SGHDN, CDR2 FVKESK. The CDR3 protein is CASSQKGSGANVLTF. CDR3 bases: TGTGCCAGCAGCCAAAAGGGATCTGGGGCCAACGTCCTGACTTTC.

The rearrangement joins TRBV29-1 to TRBJ2-5, with D maybe TRBD1 (6 bases). The CDR3 sequence is 13 residues long. The ends were cut back, 6 bases at V and 5 bases at J, with 16 bases in the middle. CDR1 is SQVTM and CDR2 is ANQGSEA in the germline V gene. CDR3 protein: CSVGTSASETQYF. The CDR3 DNA reads as TGCAGCGTCGGGACATCTGCAAGCGAGACCCAGTACTTC.

The chain recombines TRBV20-1 with TRBJ1-6; 7 bases match TRBD1. Germline-derived CDR1 and CDR2 are DFQATT and SNEGSKA (reference sequence). V shed 6 bases and J 2 bases; nucleotides not matched to a gene: 13. CDR3 length: 17 residues. The CDR3 spells CSAKPNRGSAYNSPLHF. Here the CDR3 DNA reads TGCAGTGCGAAACCTAACAGGGGTAGCGCCTATAATTCACCCCTCCACTTT.

This clonotype came up many times. The chain has TRBV7-9 and TRBJ1-5; TRBD1 is a possible D gene (6 bases). Per the germline V gene, CDR1 is SEHNR and CDR2 is FQNEAQ (reference sequence). This CDR3 region has 15 residues. Trimming took 1 base from V and 5 from J, leaving 12 bases between them. The CDR3 nucleotides are TGTGCCAGCAGCTTAGGCTCGGGACAAGATCAGCCCCAGCATTTT. It yields the protein CASSLGSGQDQPQHF.

This clonotype was found many times. V usage is TRBV5-4 and J usage is TRBJ2-5, with 7 bases identical to TRBD1. The germline gives CDR1 SGHNT, CDR2 YYREEE (reference sequence). Trimming removed 1 base from V and 5 bases from J; junction bases left unmatched: 5. This CDR3 is 14 amino acids long. The CDR3 sequence is CASSLTGAGETQYF. The CDR3 DNA follows: TGTGCCAGCAGCTTGACAGGGGCCGGGGAGACCCAGTACTTC.

The sample holds a few counts of this clonotype. The J gene is TRBJ1-1, the V gene TRBV12-5, with 8 bases that match TRBD1. The J segment lost 4 bases and the V segment lost 0 bases, leaving 4 bases of the junction unmatched. Germline V gives CDR1 LGHNT, CDR2 FRNRAP. The CDR3 is 15 amino acids. The CDR3 sequence: CASGLVAGGRTEAFF. CDR3 nucleotide sequence: TGTGCTAGTGGTTTGGTGGCAGGGGGCCGCACTGAAGCTTTCTTT.

With regard to this clonotype: One base away lies a much larger clone, so this may be a sequencing read error. CDR3 bases: TGTGCCAGCAGCCCAGGACTGGGCACAGATACGCAGTATTTT. This encodes CASSPGLGTDTQYF. This chain joins TRBV7-3 and TRBJ2-3, with D perhaps TRBD2 (5 bases). V gave up 5 bases and J gave up 1 base, with 10 bases separating them. The length of the CDR3 is 14 residues. Germline assignment: CDR1 SGHTA and CDR2 FQGTGA.

This clonotype was recorded many times. This chain connects TRBV7-2 to TRBJ2-3; 7 bases line up with TRBD1. The germline V gene encodes CDR1 SGHTA and CDR2 FQGNSA. The CDR3 covers 12 residues. V lost 6 bases and J lost 10; bases outside the gene matches: 7. The CDR3 is CASSRGQFPQYF. The DNA for the CDR3 is TGTGCCAGCAGTCGGGGACAGTTCCCGCAGTATTTT.

This clonotype occurred many times. CDR3: CASSLEVSPLHF. CDR3 DNA: TGTGCCAGCAGCTTAGAGGTTTCACCCCTCCACTTT. The V call is TRBV7-8, the J call TRBJ1-6; D call uncertain. Trimming shortened V by 1 base and J by 9 bases, and 4 bases separated the two germline ends. The CDR3 runs 12 residues. CDR1 SGHVS and CDR2 FQNEAQ come from the germline V gene.

The V call is TRBV3-1, the J call TRBJ1-3; D is unclear. This CDR3 has 18 residues. Germline V gene data show CDR1 as LGHDT and CDR2 as YNNKEL (reference sequence). Trimming cost V 5 bases and J 0 bases, with 20 bases left between them. DNA for the CDR3: TGTGCCAGCAGCTCACTAAGCCGGACGGCGAACTCTGGAAACACCATATATTTT. Translating it yields CASSSLSRTANSGNTIYF. The full variable domain, with the rest looked up from reference TRBV3-1 and TRBJ1-3, is DTAVSQTPKYLVTQMGNDKSIKCEQNLGHDTMYWYKQDSKKFLKIMFSYNNKELIINETVPNRFSPKSPDKAHLNLHINSLELGDSAVYFCASSSLSRTANSGNTIYFGEGSWLTVV.

This clonotype was seen ten or more times. CDR3 sequence: CASSPDRSYNEQFF. The DNA for the CDR3 is TGTGCCAGCAGTCCCGACAGGTCCTACAATGAGCAGTTCTTC. This chain connects TRBV6-5 to TRBJ2-1; the D gene is possibly TRBD1 (6 bases). Germline V CDR1 and CDR2: MNHEY, SVGAGI. The CDR3 has 14 residues. The V gene lost 5 bases and the J gene lost 1 base, with 9 bases spanning the gap.

This clonotype was detected ten times or more. J is TRBJ2-1 and V is TRBV14; 7 bases fit TRBD2. Germline CDR1 is SGHDN and CDR2 is FVKESK. This CDR3 is built from 12 residues. V gave up 6 bases and J gave up 10 bases; unmatched junction bases: 6. As DNA, the CDR3 is TGTGCCAGCAGGGGGGGGAGTCTAGAGCAGTTCTTC. This translates into CASRGGSLEQFF.

This clonotype was counted at least ten times. The genes are TRBV7-3 and TRBJ2-2, with TRBD2 matching over 10 bases. J gave up 5 bases and V 5 bases, and 5 bases lay outside the gene matches. The CDR3 runs to 15 residues. Per the germline V gene, CDR1 is SGHTA and CDR2 is FQGTGA. CDR3 sequence reads: CASSRSSGRTGELFF. CDR3 DNA sequence: TGTGCCAGCAGCCGCTCTAGCGGGAGAACCGGGGAGCTGTTTTTT.

The V call is TRBV6-2 or TRBV6-3, the J call TRBJ2-2, with D maybe TRBD1 (6 bases). Trimming removed 4 bases from V and 7 bases from J, with 25 bases in between. The germline V gene has CDR1 MNHEY and CDR2 SVGEGT. The CDR3 consists of 18 residues. The CDR3 DNA is TGTGCCAGCAGTTCGCTATTCGACGGGACACTGACCGTCGGGGAGCTGTTTTTT. Encoded protein: CASSSLFDGTLTVGELFF.

This clonotype is medium-sized (0.01 to 0.1%) in the sample. The chain couples TRBV7-8 to TRBJ2-2; no clear D gene. V was pared by 0 bases and J by 7 bases, with 6 bases between. This CDR3 spans 13 amino acids. Germline-derived CDR1 and CDR2 are SGHVS and FQNEAQ. The CDR3, as DNA: TGTGCCAGCAGCTTAGCATGGATCGGGGAGCTGTTTTTT. Encoded protein: CASSLAWIGELFF.

V and J are TRBV29-1 and TRBJ2-7; D remains ambiguous. CDR1 is SQVTM, CDR2 ANQGSEA, per germline. Trimming removed 4 bases at V and 2 bases at J, with 12 bases between. The CDR3 runs 13 residues. The chain's CDR3 is CSVAITPTYEQYF. DNA of the CDR3: TGCAGCGTTGCTATAACCCCAACCTACGAGCAGTACTTC.

This clonotype came up many times. The chain carries TRBV5-1 and TRBJ2-3; 7 bases agree with TRBD2. The CDR3 has 17 residues. J was trimmed by 2 bases and V by 0 bases; bases with no gene match: 9. Germline CDR1 SGHRS, CDR2 YFSETQ. The CDR3 coding sequence is TGCGCCAGCAGCTTGGGGGCTAGCGGAAAAATCACAGATACGCAGTATTTT. Encoded protein: CASSLGASGKITDTQYF.

This clonotype was counted between two and nine times. J is TRBJ1-6 and V is TRBV3-1; TRBD1 might be the D (6 bases). V lost 7 bases, J lost 4 bases, and 14 bases lay in between. This CDR3 region has 15 residues. Germline V gene data show CDR1 as LGHDT and CDR2 as YNNKEL (reference sequence). The CDR3 sequence: CASKPGQQYNSPLHF. In DNA form, the CDR3 reads TGTGCCAGCAAACCCGGACAGCAATATAATTCACCCCTCCACTTT.

This clonotype was counted between two and nine times. The chain employs TRBV5-5 and TRBJ2-3, with D possibly TRBD2 on 5 matching bases. The CDR3 runs to 14 residues. Trimming shortened V by 5 bases and J by 0 bases, and 10 bases separated the two germline ends. Germline CDR1 is SGHKS and CDR2 is YYEKEE (reference sequence). The CDR3 DNA follows: TGTGCCAGCAGGGGATGGACTAGCACAGATACGCAGTATTTT. Protein: CASRGWTSTDTQYF.

At least ten counts were recorded for this clonotype. CDR3 loop: CASSFGVDRGRLNEKLFF. CDR3 in DNA: TGTGCCAGCAGCTTTGGGGTGGACAGGGGGCGTTTAAATGAAAAACTGTTTTTT. The chain couples TRBV7-2 to TRBJ1-4; 11 positions match TRBD1. V was pared by 3 bases and J by 5 bases, with 11 bases of the junction left unmatched. From germline, CDR1 is SGHTA and CDR2 FQGNSA. The CDR3 covers 18 residues.